What follows is one T cell receptor beta chain and its context. Trimming took off 7 bases at V and 3 bases at J, with 10 bases between the two ends. The CDR3 loop spans 13 amino acids. Germline lookup yields CDR1 MNHEY and CDR2 SVGAGI. The PCR had 60 Vbeta and 13 Jbeta primers. The assay was immunoSEQ multiplex PCR, and TCRdb's table has in-frame clones only and misses some. Of about 38,000 clones in the sample, 60% to 70% were seen once. Donors counted as nominally healthy when sampled, yet unrecorded immune exposures were likely. The data derive from a study of cytomegalovirus exposure and HLA in healthy donors.

This TCR was recovered from a man aged 45-65 years in good health and CMV-seropositive. The sequenced sample was PBMCs. The J gene is TRBJ1-3, the V gene TRBV6-5; possible D gene TRBD1, 5 bases. The CDR3: CASKQEGGNTIYF. As DNA, the CDR3 is TGTGCCAGCAAACAGGAAGGTGGAAACACCATATATTTT.